This T cell receptor (beta chain) derives from a study of CXCR3-negative and CXCR3-positive naive CD8 T cells (dated by TCRdb to about 2019). In terms of the full investigation: In total, roughly 130 million TRB reads were obtained, corresponding to roughly 1.5 +/- 0.3 million reads per library. The TRBV-TRBJ cluster analysis covered naive subsets from several donors and memory cells from 3 donors. The diversity and physicochemical repertoire analyses included under 12 donors pooled from two independent experiments. Here is what the overall study found, with its caveats: TRB CDR3s from CXCR3-positive naive cells showed higher hydrophobicity (lower Kidera factor 4), lower energy, and higher strength and volume indices than CXCR3-negative naive cells. Comparably high repertoire diversity was found in both naive subsets, whereas much lower repertoire diversity was found in memory CD8+ T cells. Freshly isolated PBMCs were used for most assays because CXCR3 expression partially decreased after cryopreservation. Because surface CD5, which is linked to self-reactivity in mice, was comparable between the naive subsets, TCR interaction strength was also inferred from the physicochemical properties of TRB CDR3s. Within the same donor, TRBV-TRBJ usage looked similar between naive CXCR3-negative and CXCR3-positive cells, but memory cells had distinct patterns.

For every CD8+ T cell subset, hundreds of thousands of cells were flow-sorted straight into RLT lysis buffer, and each subset was sorted in triplicate. Naive CD8+ T cells were defined stringently as CD45RO-CCR7+CD27+CD95- to exclude memory contaminants. Standard density gradient centrifugation was used to isolate peripheral blood mononuclear cells from buffy coats. Naive CXCR3-negative and CXCR3-positive CD8+ T cells were flow-sorted using a FACSAria III. Total RNA was extracted from sorted cells with an RNeasy Mini Kit. Sequenced using a NextSeq 550. The Human TCR Profiling Kit (MiLaboratory) was used to make UMI-labeled 5' RACE TRB cDNA libraries. cDNA synthesis used the entire amount of extracted RNA, and PCR amplification then used the entire amount of cDNA produced. Libraries were prepared in parallel with an identical number of PCR cycles. The original pipeline was this. With a minimum of two reads required per UMI, MIGEC and MiXCR pulled out about 50,000 +/- 10,000 unique UMI-labeled TRB cDNA molecules from each library. An average of approximately 40,000 +/- 10,000 functional in-frame TRB CDR3 nucleotide clonotypes without stop codons was found per library. After downsampling to 5000 UMI-labeled TRB molecules per sample, diversity metrics such as normalized Shannon-Wiener and Chao1 were calculated in VDJtools. Clonotype-size-weighted physicochemical properties of the central five CDR3 residues (interaction energy, strength, volume and Kidera factor 4) were computed in VDJtools. Following reprocessing of the reads by TCRdb, the data hold one row per CDR3 protein sequence and no DNA is available. TCRdb's processing, not the authors', yielded these V and J calls. The table for this sample shows around 9,800 distinct CDR3 sequences. Jointly, the top ten make up 0.9% to 1.2% of the sample.

The germline V gene supplies CDR1 SGHDT and CDR2 YYEEEE. Taken from cysteine to phenylalanine, the CDR3 has 14 residues. The protein alone is recorded here. Regarding this clonotype: Its antigen target is currently unknown.

The clonotype was recovered from a human donor in good health. Some clones in this sample may be carry-over from other donors' samples. The sequencing input was naive CXCR3- CD8+ T cells from blood. This sample's cell subset or site label indicates: CD45RO-CCR7+CD27+CD95- naive CD8+ T cells lacking CXCR3 (TNR3-). In this chain, TRBV5-6 is recombined with TRBJ2-2. The CDR3 has the sequence CASSLGLNTGELFF.